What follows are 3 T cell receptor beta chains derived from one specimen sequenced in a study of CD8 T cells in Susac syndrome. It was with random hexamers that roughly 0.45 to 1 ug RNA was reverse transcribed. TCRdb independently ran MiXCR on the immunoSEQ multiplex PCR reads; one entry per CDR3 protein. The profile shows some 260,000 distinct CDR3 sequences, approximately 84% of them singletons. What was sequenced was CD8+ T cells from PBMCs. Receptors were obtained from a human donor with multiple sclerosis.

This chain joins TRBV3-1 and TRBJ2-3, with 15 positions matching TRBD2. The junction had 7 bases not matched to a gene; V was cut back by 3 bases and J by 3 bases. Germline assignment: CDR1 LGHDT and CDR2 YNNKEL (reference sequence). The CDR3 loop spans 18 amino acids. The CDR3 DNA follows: TGTGCCAGCAGCCACGGACTAGCGGGAGGGCAGGGGACAGATACGCAGTATTTT. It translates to CASSHGLAGGQGTDTQYF.

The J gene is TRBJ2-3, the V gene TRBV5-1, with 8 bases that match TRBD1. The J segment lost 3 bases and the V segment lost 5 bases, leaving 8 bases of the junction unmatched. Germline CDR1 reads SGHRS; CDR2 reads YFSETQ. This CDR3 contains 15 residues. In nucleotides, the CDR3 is TGCGCCAGCAGGCCGACAGGGGACGGGACAGATACGCAGTATTTT. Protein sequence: CASRPTGDGTDTQYF. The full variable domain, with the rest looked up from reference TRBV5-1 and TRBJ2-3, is KAGVTQTPRYLIKTRGQQVTLSCSPISGHRSVSWYQQTPGQGLQFLFEYFSETQRNKGNFPGRFSGRQFSNSRSEMNVSTLELGDSALYLCASRPTGDGTDTQYFGPGTRLTVL.

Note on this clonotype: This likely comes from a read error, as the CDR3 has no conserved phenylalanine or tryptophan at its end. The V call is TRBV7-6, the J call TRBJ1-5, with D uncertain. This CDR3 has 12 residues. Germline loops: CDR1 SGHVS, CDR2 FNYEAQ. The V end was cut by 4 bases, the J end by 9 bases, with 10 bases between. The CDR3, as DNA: TGTGCCAGCAGCTCAATCTTAGGGCCCCAGCATCTT. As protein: CASSSILGPQHL.